These 24 T cell receptor beta chains share one sample of origin, sequenced in a study of CD8 T cells in Susac syndrome. cDNA came from about 0.5 to 1 ug RNA primed by random hexamers. TCRdb re-derived calls from the immunoSEQ multiplex PCR reads in MiXCR, one entry per CDR3 protein. The sample lists over 100,000 distinct CDR3 sequences; around 92% were seen once. Material for sequencing was CD8+ T cells from PBMCs. Every receptor here comes from a human donor in good health.

The chain recombines TRBV20-1 with TRBJ1-6, with D tentatively TRBD1 (5 bases). CDR1 and CDR2 from the germline V gene are DFQATT and SNEGSKA (reference sequence). There are 14 residues in the CDR3. Trimming shortened V by 4 bases and J by 6 bases, and 13 bases separated the two germline ends. The CDR3 spells CSATRDGTNSPLHF. The CDR3 region has the DNA TGCAGTGCTACCCGGGACGGGACTAATTCACCCCTCCACTTT.

CDR3 residues: CASSLGAVNEQFF. CDR3 DNA sequence: TGTGCCAGCAGCTTAGGTGCCGTCAATGAGCAGTTCTTC. The J gene is TRBJ2-1, the V gene TRBV7-2; unclear D gene. The CDR3 totals 13 residues. The ends were cut back, 1 base at V and 6 bases at J, with 7 bases in the middle. Germline V gene data show CDR1 as SGHTA and CDR2 as FQGNSA.

This chain links TRBV12-3 or TRBV12-4 with TRBJ2-7; possible D gene TRBD2, 5 bases. The V end was cut by 8 bases, the J end by 0 bases, with 11 bases between. The length of the CDR3 is 13 residues. CDR3 coding DNA: TGTGCCAGCTCCTCCGGGATCTCCTACGAGCAGTACTTC. Its protein is CASSSGISYEQYF.

The rearrangement links TRBV9 to TRBJ1-2; D perhaps matches TRBD1 (5 bases). The V end lost 4 bases, the J end lost 2 bases, and 18 bases lay between the germline ends. Germline V gives CDR1 SGDLS, CDR2 YYNGEE. The CDR3 is made up of 16 amino acids. CDR3 sequence: CASSNLQGKGNYGYTF. The DNA of the CDR3 is TGTGCCAGCAGCAACCTTCAAGGGAAGGGGAACTATGGCTACACCTTC.

The genes are TRBV28 and TRBJ2-1; 8 nucleotides match TRBD2. V lost 5 bases to trimming and J lost 3 bases; unmatched junction nucleotides: 9. In germline, CDR1 is MDHEN, CDR2 SYDVKM. The CDR3 totals 16 residues. This CDR3 is CASSLTIAGYYNEQFF. CDR3 DNA: TGTGCCAGCAGTCTTACCATAGCGGGGTACTACAATGAGCAGTTCTTC.

V and J are TRBV29-1 and TRBJ2-7, with 9 nucleotides matching TRBD2. Per the germline V gene, CDR1 is SQVTM and CDR2 is ANQGSEA. J gave up 6 bases and V 8 bases, and 11 bases lay outside the gene matches. The CDR3 sequence is 13 residues long. DNA of the CDR3: TGCAGCTTCCAAGGGACAGCGGGAGGCGAGCAGTACTTC. It translates to CSFQGTAGGEQYF.

This rearrangement joins TRBV14 to TRBJ2-1; D may be TRBD1 (6 bases). This CDR3 is built from 16 residues. Per germline, CDR1 SGHDN and CDR2 FVKESK. Trimming removed 0 bases from V and 4 bases from J, with 13 bases in between. CDR3 DNA: TGTGCCAGCAGCCAAGAACGGCAGGGGCCTTACAATGAGCAGTTCTTC. Its protein product is CASSQERQGPYNEQFF.

This chain joins TRBV10-1 and TRBJ2-2; 8 bases match TRBD1. Germline V gene data show CDR1 as WNHNN and CDR2 as SYGVQD (reference sequence). This CDR3 comprises 16 residues. Unmatched junction bases numbered 2, after V lost 1 base and J lost 1 base. The CDR3 region has the DNA TGCGCCAGCAGTGAGTTAGGGACAGGGAACACCGGGGAGCTGTTTTTT. It codes for CASSELGTGNTGELFF.

The rearrangement links TRBV7-2 to TRBJ1-2, with D maybe TRBD1 (5 bases). V was cut by 3 bases and J by 4 bases, with 18 bases left in between. CDR3 length: 16 residues. The germline V gene has CDR1 SGHTA and CDR2 FQGNSA. The CDR3 nucleotides are TGTGCCAGCAGCTTCAAAGCAGGGCCCGGAGGCTATGGCTACACCTTC. It is translated as CASSFKAGPGGYGYTF.

V and J are TRBV12-3 or TRBV12-4 and TRBJ1-5; 10 nucleotides align to TRBD1. The CDR3 sequence is 18 residues long. With 9 bases clipped from V and 0 bases from J, the junction kept 14 bases outside the gene matches. This CDR3 reads CASYGDRGRLSSNQPQHF. The CDR3 region has the DNA TGTGCCAGTTACGGGGACAGGGGACGATTGAGTAGCAATCAGCCCCAGCATTTT.

This chain joins TRBV19 and TRBJ2-5, with D possibly matching TRBD1 (5 bases). The CDR3 consists of 13 residues. V lost 4 bases and J 3 bases, leaving 9 bases between the germline ends. Germline lookup yields CDR1 LNHDA and CDR2 SQIVND (reference sequence). The DNA for the CDR3 is TGTGCCAGTAGTACGACAGAAAAAGAGACCCAGTACTTC. It specifies CASSTTEKETQYF.

The chain combines TRBV7-2 with TRBJ1-3; D is unclear. Germline V gene data show CDR1 as SGHTA and CDR2 as FQGNSA. This CDR3 is 16 amino acids long. V lost 0 bases, J lost 2 bases, and 11 bases lay in between. CDR3 nucleotides: TGTGCCAGCAGCTTAGCTGGCGGCAGGACTGGAAACACCATATATTTT. This encodes CASSLAGGRTGNTIYF. Full variable domain (outside the CDR3, taken from reference TRBV7-2 and TRBJ1-3): GAGVSQSPSNKVTEKGKDVELRCDPISGHTALYWYRQSLGQGLEFLIYFQGNSAPDKSGLPSDRFSAERTGGSVSTLTIQRTQQEDSAVYLCASSLAGGRTGNTIYFGEGSWLTVV.

The gene calls are TRBV3-1 and TRBJ2-7, with 8 positions matching TRBD1. The V gene's germline CDR1 is LGHDT and CDR2 YNNKEL (reference sequence). The CDR3 has 14 residues. Trimming took 1 base from V and 5 from J; bases not matched to a gene: 4. Here the CDR3 DNA reads TGTGCCAGCAGCCAAGGGACAGGGTACGACGAGCAGTACTTC. Its protein product is CASSQGTGYDEQYF.

The genes are TRBV5-1 and TRBJ2-7; D tentatively fits TRBD1 or TRBD2 (5 bases each). Germline V lookup: CDR1 SGHRS, CDR2 YFSETQ. V was cut by 1 base and J by 0 bases, with 8 bases left in between. The length of the CDR3 is 14 residues. CDR3: CASSLPGTSYEQYF. The DNA of the CDR3 is TGCGCCAGCAGCTTGCCTGGGACCTCCTACGAGCAGTACTTC.

This rearrangement joins TRBV7-8 to TRBJ1-1; D ambiguous. The V gene's germline CDR1 is SGHVS and CDR2 FQNEAQ. The CDR3 is made up of 15 amino acids. V lost 2 bases and J lost 4, with 14 bases in between. CDR3 in amino acids: CASSLNGLVVTEAFF. The CDR3 coding sequence is TGTGCCAGCAGCTTAAATGGTCTAGTTGTCACTGAAGCTTTCTTT.

The chain has TRBV29-1 and TRBJ2-6; the match to TRBD1 covers 9 bases. J lost 1 base, V lost 3 bases, and 10 bases had no gene match. This CDR3 contains 18 residues. Germline assignment: CDR1 SQVTM and CDR2 ANQGSEA. CDR3 coding DNA: TGCAGCGTTGAGGGGACAGGGAGCCGGGGATCTGGGGCCAACGTCCTGACTTTC. It codes for CSVEGTGSRGSGANVLTF.

V gene TRBV20-1 combines with J gene TRBJ2-4, with D hard to call. Germline assignment: CDR1 DFQATT and CDR2 SNEGSKA (reference sequence). The CDR3 is made up of 11 amino acids. Deletions cut 3 bases from V and 15 bases from J, with 15 bases between. The CDR3 sequence is CSARSALRRYF. The CDR3 bases are TGCAGTGCTAGGTCCGCGCTTCGGAGGTACTTC.

J is TRBJ2-3 and V is TRBV7-8; unclear D gene. This CDR3 spans 12 amino acids. Trimming left V 5 bases short and J 2 bases short, with 5 bases between. Germline V gives CDR1 SGHVS, CDR2 FQNEAQ. In DNA, the CDR3 is TGTGCCAGCAGCCCGGCCACAGATACGCAGTATTTT. Protein sequence: CASSPATDTQYF.

This rearrangement joins TRBV20-1 to TRBJ2-1; 8 nucleotides match TRBD2. V dropped 0 bases and J dropped 3; count of bases not matched to a gene: 7. CDR1 and CDR2 (germline): DFQATT, SNEGSKA (reference sequence). The CDR3 is 16 amino acids. The CDR3 nucleotides read TGCAGTGCTAGAGACCCCCAGCGGGAGCTCTACAATGAGCAGTTCTTC. As protein: CSARDPQRELYNEQFF.

The chain is built from TRBV29-1 and TRBJ2-7; 9 nucleotides line up with TRBD1. V dropped 5 bases and J dropped 2; count of bases not matched to a gene: 7. The CDR3 is 14 amino acids. Germline loops: CDR1 SQVTM, CDR2 ANQGSEA. CDR3 nucleotides: TGCAGCGTTAAATGGACAGGGGATACCTACGAGCAGTACTTC. It codes for CSVKWTGDTYEQYF.

The chain employs TRBV5-1 and TRBJ1-3, with D possibly TRBD1 on 5 matching bases. Germline assignment: CDR1 SGHRS and CDR2 YFSETQ. Trimming cost V 4 bases and J 0 bases, with 11 bases left between them. The CDR3 loop spans 15 amino acids. CDR3 DNA: TGCGCCAGCAGCGTTACGGGGGACTCTGGAAACACCATATATTTT. Translated: CASSVTGDSGNTIYF.

The J gene is TRBJ2-2, the V gene TRBV10-2; D is ambiguous. CDR3 length equals 14 residues. Deletions cut 0 bases from V and 0 bases from J, with 2 bases between. The germline CDR1 and CDR2 sequences are WSHSY and SAAADI. The CDR3 spells CASSESPNTGELFF. In nucleotides, the CDR3 is TGCGCCAGCAGTGAGTCCCCGAACACCGGGGAGCTGTTTTTT.

Only a few counts were recorded for this clonotype. This chain connects TRBV7-2 to TRBJ2-4; 8 bases match TRBD1. The CDR3 totals 17 residues. Germline CDR1 SGHTA, CDR2 FQGNSA. The V gene end was trimmed by 5 bases and the J gene end by 6 bases; junction bases not matched to a gene: 15. Here the CDR3 reads CASSRTGSPTYANIQYF. The CDR3 DNA reads TGTGCCAGCAGCCGGACAGGGTCCCCAACCTACGCAAACATTCAGTACTTC.

The genes are TRBV3-1 and TRBJ2-5; 9 positions agree with TRBD2. There are 17 residues in the CDR3. The V gene end was trimmed by 4 bases and the J gene end by 1 base; junction bases not matched to a gene: 10. Germline values: CDR1 LGHDT, CDR2 YNNKEL (reference sequence). The CDR3 region is CASSRIASGGLQETQYF. CDR3 in DNA: TGTGCCAGCAGCCGGATTGCCAGCGGGGGGCTCCAAGAGACCCAGTACTTC.